This T cell receptor beta chain was identified during a study of blood T cell repertoires in COVID-19. Looking at the study overall: Researchers got acute and convalescent COVID-19 samples from the United States, Italy and Spain.

Study processing details: Estimation of nucleated cell counts relied on the amplification of reference gene primers. Method: immunoSEQ multiplex PCR; TCRdb's copy keeps in-frame clones and lacks some. V, J and clone size derive from that table, while D and trimming were established from the DNA sequence. Of almost 250,000 clones listed, roughly 86% are singletons. CDR3 length equals 15 residues. The sequencing input was peripheral blood. The chain links TRBV1 to TRBJ1-2. TRBV1 has pseudogene status. The receptor was isolated from a woman in her fifties or sixties who had recovered from COVID-19. The CDR3 spells CTSSRNITGIYGYTF. CDR3 nucleotide sequence: TGCACCAGCAGCCGAAACATCACGGGGATCTATGGCTACACCTTC.